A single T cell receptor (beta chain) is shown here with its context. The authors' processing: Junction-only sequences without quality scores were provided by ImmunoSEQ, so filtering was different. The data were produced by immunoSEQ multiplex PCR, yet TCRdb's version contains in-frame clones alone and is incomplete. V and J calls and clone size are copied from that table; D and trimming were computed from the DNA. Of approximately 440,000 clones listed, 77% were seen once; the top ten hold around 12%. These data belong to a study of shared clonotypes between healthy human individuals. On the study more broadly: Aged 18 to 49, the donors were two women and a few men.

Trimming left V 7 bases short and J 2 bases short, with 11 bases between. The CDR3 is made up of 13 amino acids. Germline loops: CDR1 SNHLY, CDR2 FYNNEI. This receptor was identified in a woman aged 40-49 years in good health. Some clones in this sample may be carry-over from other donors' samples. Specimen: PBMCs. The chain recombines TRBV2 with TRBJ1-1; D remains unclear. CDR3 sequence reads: CASNIRSNTEAFF. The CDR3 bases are TGTGCCAGCAACATAAGGAGTAACACTGAAGCTTTCTTT. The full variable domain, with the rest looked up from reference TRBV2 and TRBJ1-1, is EPEVTQTPSHQVTQMGQEVILRCVPISNHLYFYWYRQILGQKVEFLVSFYNNEISEKSEIFDDQFSVERPDGSNFTLKIRSTKLEDSAMYFCASNIRSNTEAFFGQGTRLTVV.